This is a list of T cell receptor beta chains from one sample in a study of blood T cell repertoires in COVID-19. Some clones are missing from TCRdb's copy, which holds only in-frame ones; the method was immunoSEQ multiplex PCR. Counted here are about 160,000 clones, 60% to 85% occurring once; the ten biggest clones make up roughly 8%. The specimen sequenced was peripheral blood. The receptors derive from a man between 60 and 70 years old with acute or convalescent COVID-19. The CDR3 runs from the conserved cysteine through the conserved F or W. The order of the fields is V gene, CDR3 length, D gene, J gene, clone size, CDR3 DNA, CDR3 protein. D genes are given only for firm matches. Part of the rows lack a size; the others show once, few, many or a class for expanded clones.

V: TRBV4-3; length: 14; D: TRBD1; J: TRBJ1-2; size: NA; DNA: TGCGCCAGCAGCCAAGGACAGGGGGACTCTGGCTACACCTTC; CDR3: CASSQGQGDSGYTF
V: TRBV30; length: 11; D: NA; J: TRBJ1-1; size: NA; DNA: TGTGCCTGGGGTGAGGACTTTGAAGCTTTCTTT; CDR3: CAWGEDFEAFF
V: TRBV24-1; length: 17; D: TRBD2; J: TRBJ2-7; size: NA; DNA: TGTGCCACCAGCCCGGGACTAGCGGGAGATGATCCCTACGAGCAGTACTTC; CDR3: CATSPGLAGDDPYEQYF
V: TRBV30; length: 11; D: TRBD1; J: TRBJ1-2; size: NA; DNA: TGTGCCTGGACAGGGGGCTGGGGCTACACCTTC; CDR3: CAWTGGWGYTF
V: TRBV4-2; length: 16; D: TRBD1; J: TRBJ2-7; size: NA; DNA: TGTGCCAGCAGCCCAACGCCAGGACAGGAAAATTACGAGCAGTACTTC; CDR3: CASSPTPGQENYEQYF
V: TRBV6-1; length: 12; D: NA; J: TRBJ1-5; size: NA; DNA: TGTGCCAGCAGTGACGGGAATCAGCCCCAGCATTTT; CDR3: CASSDGNQPQHF
V: TRBV9; length: 15; D: NA; J: TRBJ2-5; size: NA; DNA: TGTGCCAGCAGCGTAGAGTGGGCAGCTCGGGAGACCCAGTACTTC; CDR3: CASSVEWAARETQYF
V: TRBV6-5; length: 15; D: NA; J: TRBJ2-2; size: NA; DNA: TGTGCCAGCAGTTACTCCGTCGGGAACACCGGGGAGCTGTTTTTT; CDR3: CASSYSVGNTGELFF
V: TRBV25-1; length: 14; D: TRBD1; J: TRBJ2-5; size: NA; DNA: TGTGCCAGCAATGGACAGGGGGCGACGGAGACCCAGTACTTC; CDR3: CASNGQGATETQYF
V: TRBV18; length: 13; D: NA; J: TRBJ2-7; size: few; DNA: TGTGCCAGCTCACCCGGGGAGGCCTACGAGCAGTACTTC; CDR3: CASSPGEAYEQYF
V: TRBV7-8; length: 15; D: TRBD1; J: TRBJ1-1; size: NA; DNA: TGTGCCAGCAGCCGAGAGGCAGGGGGAAGAACTGAAGCTTTCTTT; CDR3: CASSREAGGRTEAFF
V: TRBV20-1; length: 16; D: TRBD1; J: TRBJ2-1; size: NA; DNA: TGCAGTGCTAGTACCCCTACAGGGGCCTCCTACAATGAGCAGTTCTTC; CDR3: CSASTPTGASYNEQFF
V: TRBV7-2; length: 14; D: TRBD1; J: TRBJ1-2; size: NA; DNA: TGTGCCAGCAGCGATCGGACAGGGAACTATGGCTACACCTTC; CDR3: CASSDRTGNYGYTF
V: TRBV19; length: 14; D: TRBD1; J: TRBJ1-1; size: NA; DNA: TGTGCCAGTAAAATACAGGGGGCGCAGACTGAAGCTTTCTTT; CDR3: CASKIQGAQTEAFF
V: TRBV27; length: 14; D: TRBD2; J: TRBJ2-7; size: NA; DNA: TGTGCCAGCAGTTTTGCGGGGGGGCCTCGAGAGCAGTACTTC; CDR3: CASSFAGGPREQYF
V: TRBV29-1; length: 12; D: TRBD2; J: TRBJ2-1; size: once; DNA: TGCAGCGTTGCGGGGGGGTACAATGAGCAGTTCTTC; CDR3: CSVAGGYNEQFF
V: TRBV4-1; length: 16; D: NA; J: TRBJ1-2; size: NA; DNA: TGCGCCAGCAGCCAAGAGAGCAACAGGGTTCTATTGGGCTACACCTTC; CDR3: CASSQESNRVLLGYTF
V: TRBV7-8; length: 17; D: NA; J: TRBJ1-3; size: few; DNA: TGTGCCAGCAGGGAGACCGGGGTACCTTTTCTCGGAAACACCATATATTTT; CDR3: CASRETGVPFLGNTIYF
V: TRBV13; length: 14; D: NA; J: TRBJ1-6; size: NA; DNA: TGTGCCAGCAGCCAAGACAGCTATAATTCACCCCTCCACTTT; CDR3: CASSQDSYNSPLHF
V: TRBV5-1; length: 14; D: TRBD1; J: TRBJ2-7; size: NA; DNA: TGCGCCAGCAGGTCCGGGACAGGCTTCTACGAGCAGTACTTC; CDR3: CASRSGTGFYEQYF
V: TRBV27; length: 20; D: TRBD2; J: TRBJ2-3; size: NA; DNA: TGTGCCAGCAGTTTATCCGGGCTAGCGGGGGGCCTCTCTAGCACAGATACGCAGTATTTT; CDR3: CASSLSGLAGGLSSTDTQYF
V: TRBV7-9; length: 15; D: TRBD1; J: TRBJ1-2; size: NA; DNA: TGTGCCAGCAGCTTAGCCGGGACAGGGGCTAATGGCTACACCTTC; CDR3: CASSLAGTGANGYTF
V: TRBV28; length: 15; D: TRBD1; J: TRBJ1-2; size: many; DNA: TGTGCCAGCAGGTTGACAGGGGCCCCTAGTTGGGGCTACACCTTC; CDR3: CASRLTGAPSWGYTF
V: TRBV27; length: 14; D: TRBD1; J: TRBJ2-7; size: NA; DNA: TGTGCCAGCAGTTCCGGGACAGGGAACGGCGAGCAGTACTTC; CDR3: CASSSGTGNGEQYF
V: TRBV19; length: 15; D: TRBD1; J: TRBJ2-5; size: NA; DNA: TGTGCCAGTAGTATACAGGGGGCGCGTAGGGAGACCCAGTACTTC; CDR3: CASSIQGARRETQYF
V: TRBV20-1; length: 13; D: NA; J: TRBJ2-7; size: NA; DNA: TGCAGTGCTAGTGTCGACAGGATCAACGAGCAGTACTTC; CDR3: CSASVDRINEQYF
V: TRBV5-4; length: 16; D: TRBD2; J: TRBJ2-7; size: few; DNA: TGTGCCAGCAGCTCGACCGGGACTAGACTGTCGAGGGAGCAGTACTTC; CDR3: CASSSTGTRLSREQYF
V: TRBV7-3; length: 15; D: TRBD1; J: TRBJ1-1; size: NA; DNA: TGTGCCAGCAGCTCTGGGACAGGAATGAACACTGAAGCTTTCTTT; CDR3: CASSSGTGMNTEAFF
V: TRBV3-1/TRBV3-2; length: 15; D: TRBD2; J: TRBJ2-2; size: NA; DNA: TGTGCCAGCAGCCAAGGGACTAGCGGGGGAGGGGAGCTGTTTTTT; CDR3: CASSQGTSGGGELFF
V: TRBV7-8; length: 18; D: NA; J: TRBJ2-1; size: few; DNA: TGTGCCAGCAGCTTAGGTCCGCGGTTTGGCCGTAAGGACAATGAGCAGTTCTTC; CDR3: CASSLGPRFGRKDNEQFF
V: TRBV5-6; length: 14; D: NA; J: TRBJ2-7; size: NA; DNA: TGTGCCAGCAGCTCACCGGGATATTCCTACGAGCAGTACTTC; CDR3: CASSSPGYSYEQYF
V: TRBV9; length: 12; D: NA; J: TRBJ1-2; size: NA; DNA: TGTGCCAGCAGCGTAGATGCGTGGGGCTACACCTTC; CDR3: CASSVDAWGYTF
V: TRBV3-1/TRBV3-2; length: 13; D: NA; J: TRBJ1-3; size: once; DNA: TGTGCCAGCAGGACAGGTTCTGGAAACACCATATATTTT; CDR3: CASRTGSGNTIYF
V: TRBV27; length: 14; D: NA; J: TRBJ1-6; size: NA; DNA: TGTGCCAGCAGTTTAAGCGGATTCGGGGCACCCCTCCACTTT; CDR3: CASSLSGFGAPLHF
V: TRBV7-2; length: 13; D: NA; J: TRBJ2-5; size: NA; DNA: TGTGCCAGCAGCTTCTTAGCCCAAGAGACCCAGTACTTC; CDR3: CASSFLAQETQYF
V: TRBV12-3/TRBV12-4; length: 13; D: TRBD1; J: TRBJ1-1; size: NA; DNA: TGTGCCAGCATTAGGACAGGGTATGAACACGCTTTCTTT; CDR3: CASIRTGYEHAFF
V: TRBV24-1; length: 12; D: NA; J: TRBJ2-2; size: NA; DNA: TGTGCCACCAGAGGAGATTCCGGGGAGCTGTTTTTT; CDR3: CATRGDSGELFF
V: TRBV18; length: 13; D: NA; J: TRBJ2-3; size: once; DNA: TGTGCCAGCTCACCACGAGGCACAGATACGCAGTATTTT; CDR3: CASSPRGTDTQYF
V: TRBV10-1; length: 15; D: TRBD1; J: TRBJ2-7; size: few; DNA: TGCGCCAGCAGTGGGATCCTAGACAGGGACCACGAGCAGTACTTC; CDR3: CASSGILDRDHEQYF
V: TRBV2; length: 13; D: TRBD2; J: TRBJ2-1; size: NA; DNA: TGTGCCAGCACGGGGGGGAAATACAATGAGCAGTTCTTC; CDR3: CASTGGKYNEQFF
V: TRBV12-5; length: 16; D: TRBD1; J: TRBJ2-5; size: NA; DNA: TGTGCTAGTGGTTCAGGACAGGGGGGTATCGGGGAGACCCAGTACTTC; CDR3: CASGSGQGGIGETQYF
V: TRBV6-2/TRBV6-3; length: 14; D: TRBD1; J: TRBJ2-4; size: NA; DNA: TGTGCCAGCAGCACGGACAGGGCCAGAAACATTCAGTACTTC; CDR3: CASSTDRARNIQYF
V: TRBV2; length: 13; D: NA; J: TRBJ2-7; size: NA; DNA: TGTGCCAGCGGACAGACAGAGAGTTACGAGCAGTACTTC; CDR3: CASGQTESYEQYF
V: TRBV27; length: 15; D: NA; J: TRBJ1-1; size: NA; DNA: TGTGCCAGCAGTTTCTCCGGACTGGGATCCACTGAAGCTTTCTTT; CDR3: CASSFSGLGSTEAFF
V: TRBV27; length: 16; D: TRBD1; J: TRBJ2-2; size: NA; DNA: TGTGCCAGCAGTCCCAGGGGGCGGGAGAACACCGGGGAGCTGTTTTTT; CDR3: CASSPRGRENTGELFF
V: TRBV9; length: 16; D: NA; J: TRBJ2-2; size: NA; DNA: TGTGCCAGCAGCGTAGCTAAAGGGGCGGGGACCGGGGAGCTGTTTTTT; CDR3: CASSVAKGAGTGELFF
V: TRBV11-1; length: 15; D: TRBD2; J: TRBJ2-1; size: NA; DNA: TGTGCCAGCAGCCTAGCGGGGGCCGACTTACATGAGCAGTTCTTC; CDR3: CASSLAGADLHEQFF